The clone carrying this T cell receptor (beta chain) was seen more than once but under ten times. Its target is not known. The entry originates in a study of shared clonotypes between healthy human individuals. Trimming left V 2 bases short and J 4 bases short, with 11 bases between. The CDR3 extends over 13 amino acids. CDR1 and CDR2 from the germline V gene are GTSNPN and SVGIG (reference sequence). CD45RO-negative, CCR7-selected cells formed the naive CD8 fraction, which excluded terminally differentiated effector memory CD45RA+ cells. The method was immunoSEQ multiplex PCR; TCRdb's version includes in-frame clones alone and lacks a portion of them. Of 550,000 to 650,000 clones detected, 96% appear once; the ten largest clones hold roughly 0.1%. Study-level results: Genetic and exposure-history diversity was limited by the small donor number.

The sample was naive CD8+ T cells sorted from blood. The receptor was isolated from a woman in her twenties or thirties in good health. The genes are TRBV30 and TRBJ1-1, with D perhaps TRBD1 (5 bases). CDR3 sequence (DNA): TGTGCCTGGAGTCCAGGGTGGGCCACTGAAGCTTTCTTT. This translates into CAWSPGWATEAFF.